The sample holds many counts of the clone carrying this T cell receptor (beta chain). Its antigen is undetermined. The data were obtained in a study of T cells in Graves' hyperthyroidism and ophthalmopathy. Whole-study findings and limits: Before onset, by a median of approximately 5.9 months, the model predicted ophthalmopathy.

It was RNA transcripts that yielded the amplified TCR beta CDR3 regions. Researchers ran a first-round RT-PCR on the TCR CDR3 using the HTBI primer set. TCRdb reprocessed the multiplex PCR reads via MiXCR and lists one record per CDR3 protein. In the table there are hundreds of thousands of distinct CDR3 sequences, 15% to 20% of which are singletons. Germline CDR1 reads SGHRS; CDR2 reads YFSETQ. Trimming removed 0 bases at V and 3 bases at J, with 8 bases between. This CDR3 is built from 14 residues. Sequenced sample: blood. The chain has TRBV5-1 and TRBJ2-3; D ambiguous. The TCR sequence derives from a woman under 30 with Graves' ophthalmopathy. CDR3 amino acids: CASSLVGPTDTQYF. CDR3 in DNA: TGCGCCAGCAGCTTGGTTGGACCAACAGATACGCAGTATTTT.